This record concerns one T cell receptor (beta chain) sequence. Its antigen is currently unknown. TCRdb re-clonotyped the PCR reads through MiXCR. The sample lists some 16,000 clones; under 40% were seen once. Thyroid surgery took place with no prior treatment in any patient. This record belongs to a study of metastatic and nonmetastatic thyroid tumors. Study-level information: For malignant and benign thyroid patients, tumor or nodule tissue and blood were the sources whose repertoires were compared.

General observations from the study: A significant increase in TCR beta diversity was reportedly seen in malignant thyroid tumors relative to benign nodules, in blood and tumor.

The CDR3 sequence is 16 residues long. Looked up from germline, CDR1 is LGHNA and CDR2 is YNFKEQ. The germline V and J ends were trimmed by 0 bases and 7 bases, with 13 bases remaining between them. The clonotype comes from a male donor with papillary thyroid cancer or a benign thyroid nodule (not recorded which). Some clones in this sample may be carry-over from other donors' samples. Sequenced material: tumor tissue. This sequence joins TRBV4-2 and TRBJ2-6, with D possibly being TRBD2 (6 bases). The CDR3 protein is CASSQDGDSGANVLTF. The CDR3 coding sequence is TGTGCCAGCAGCCAAGATGGGGACTCCGGTGCCAACGTCCTGACTTTC.